The next 28 T cell receptor beta chains were all read from a single sample in a study of T cell clonality in common variable immunodeficiency. Profiled with immunoSEQ multiplex PCR; TCRdb holds only in-frame clones, not every one. The table lists 30,000 to 45,000 clones, with no singletons. Sequencing was carried out using peripheral blood mononuclear cells. Every receptor here comes from a person aged 18 to 70 in good health.

By share of the sample, this clone is medium-sized (0.01 to 0.1%). The read finishes 3 residues shy of the CDR3 end, and the germline J gene is used to complete it. The chain couples TRBV30 to TRBJ2-3; D unresolved. The CDR3 spans 14 residues. Germline-derived CDR1 and CDR2 are GTSNPN and SVGIG (reference sequence). The V gene lost 0 bases and the J gene lost 0 bases, with 7 bases spanning the gap. CDR3 sequence reads: CAWSVGLSTDTQYF. Partial CDR3 DNA: TGTGCCTGGAGTGTAGGTCTGAGCACAGATACG.

Turning to this clone: The junction differs from germline at one of its ends, possibly a read error. Read coverage stops 3 residues before the CDR3 terminus; the germline J gene supplies the remainder. The rearrangement joins TRBV5-1 to TRBJ1-2; possibly TRBD1 for D (5 bases). The CDR3 extends over 14 amino acids. CDR1 SGHRS and CDR2 YFSETQ come from the germline V gene. Incomplete CDR3 DNA: TGCGCCAGCAGGCCCGGGCGGGGCGAGTATGGA. It codes for CASRPGRGEYG. The entire CDR3 protein is CASRPGRGEYGYTF.

At least ten counts were recorded for this clone. The read terminates 3 residues ahead of where the CDR3 ends, so the germline J gene completes it. The chain couples TRBV19 to TRBJ1-1, with 9 bases aligning to TRBD1. This CDR3 region has 15 residues. The J segment lost 2 bases and the V segment lost 5 bases, leaving 6 bases of the junction unmatched. Germline-derived CDR1 and CDR2 are LNHDA and SQIVND (reference sequence). CDR3 in amino acids: CASSADRGANTEAFF. The covered CDR3 bases are TGTGCCAGTAGTGCAGACAGGGGGGCAAACACTGAA. The complete variable domain, with remaining parts taken from reference TRBV19 and TRBJ1-1, reads DGGITQSPKYLFRKEGQNVTLSCEQNLNHDAMYWYRQDPGQGLRLIYYSQIVNDFQKGDIAEGYSVSREKKESFPLTVTSAQKNPTAFYLCASSADRGANTEAFFGQGTRLTVV.

This clone showed up just a few times. The read ends 3 residues early relative to the CDR3; the germline J gene fills the gap. This chain connects TRBV18 to TRBJ2-5; weak D call: TRBD1 (5 bases). The V gene lost 4 bases and the J gene lost 2 bases, with 8 bases spanning the gap. In germline, CDR1 is KGHSH, CDR2 LQKENI. The CDR3 length is 13 residues. The CDR3 is CASSQTEQETQYF. CDR3 DNA, as far as it was read: TGTGCCAGCTCACAGACAGAGCAAGAGACC.

This clone was recorded many times. The read gets to within 3 residues of the CDR3 end, and the germline J gene fills in the rest. This chain joins TRBV30 and TRBJ2-3; 8 bases map to TRBD2. CDR3 length equals 17 residues. Germline values: CDR1 GTSNPN, CDR2 SVGIG (reference sequence). The CDR3 loop is CAWSVSSGSFGGETQYF. The sequenced part of the CDR3 DNA is TGTGCCTGGAGTGTAAGCAGCGGGAGCTTTGGAGGTGAGACG. Full variable domain (outside the CDR3, taken from reference TRBV30 and TRBJ2-3): SQTIHQWPATLVQPVGSPLSLECTVEGTSNPNLYWYRQAAGRGLQLLFYSVGIGQISSEVPQNLSASRPQDRQFILSSKKLLLSDSGFYLCAWSVSSGSFGGETQYFGPGTRLTVL.

This clone has a count of ten or more. The sequenced fragment ends 3 residues before the CDR3 boundary, so the rest is inferred from the germline J gene. The chain couples TRBV18 to TRBJ2-3; 14 bases are a match to TRBD2. Losses at the gene ends were 4 bases for V and 3 bases for J; bases not matched to a gene: 15. Germline CDR1 and CDR2: KGHSH and LQKENI. This CDR3 is 20 amino acids long. Here the CDR3 reads CASSLRRRGLAGDRTDTQYF. The CDR3 bases that were read are TGTGCCAGCTCACTCCGACGGCGGGGACTAGCGGGAGACCGAACAGATACG.

Many counts were recorded for this clone. Sequence at one end of the junction differs from germline and may be a read error. The CDR3 end lies 3 residues beyond the end of the read and is filled in from the germline J gene. This sequence joins TRBV20-1 and TRBJ2-7; perhaps TRBD2 as D (5 bases). Germline-derived CDR1 and CDR2 are DFQATT and SNEGSKA (reference sequence). This CDR3 comprises 13 residues. The CDR3 reads CSARGRSSYEQYF. Partial CDR3 DNA: TGCAGTGCCAGAGGGCGGAGCTCCTACGAG.

This clone was picked up many times. At one end the junction does not follow the germline gene, possibly because of a read error. From the germline J gene comes the end of the CDR3, since the read stops 3 residues before it. V gene TRBV24-1 combines with J gene TRBJ2-5; a weak D match, TRBD1 (5 bases). In germline, CDR1 is KGHDR, CDR2 SFDVKD. The CDR3 extends over 13 amino acids. The CDR3 sequence: CETTRGLGETQYF. Partial CDR3 DNA: TGCGAAACGACAAGGGGTTTGGGAGAGACC.

The CDR3 reads CASSPETTGDEQYF. CDR3 DNA (partial): TGTGCCAGCTCACCAGAGACGACAGGGGACGAG. The V gene is TRBV18, the J gene TRBJ2-7, with 8 bases that match TRBD1. Read sequence stops 3 residues before the CDR3 end, and the germline J gene provides the missing end. The CDR3 covers 14 residues. CDR1 is KGHSH and CDR2 is LQKENI in the germline V gene. J was trimmed by 5 bases and V by 2 bases; bases with no gene match: 5. The complete variable domain, with remaining parts taken from reference TRBV18 and TRBJ2-7, reads NAGVMQNPRHLVRRRGQEARLRCSPMKGHSHVYWYRQLPEEGLKFMVYLQKENIIDESGMPKERFSAEFPKEGPSILRIQQVVRGDSAAYFCASSPETTGDEQYFGPGTRLTVT.

This clone has just a few counts. The read terminates 3 residues ahead of where the CDR3 ends, so the germline J gene completes it. The chain joins TRBV18 to TRBJ2-2, with no clear D. Germline V gene lookup returns CDR1 KGHSH and CDR2 LQKENI. The CDR3 has 14 residues. CDR3 region: CASSPRQANEKLFF. CDR3 DNA, as far as it was read: TGTGCCAGCTCACCAAGGCAGGCTAATGAAAAG. Supplemented by reference TRBV18 and TRBJ2-2, the full variable domain reads NAGVMQNPRHLVRRRGQEARLRCSPMKGHSHVYWYRQLPEEGLKFMVYLQKENIIDESGMPKERFSAEFPKEGPSILRIQQVVRGDSAAYFCASSPRQANEKLFFGEGSRLTVL.

The table lists this clone with many counts. The CDR3 sequence: CASSPGTSDNEQFF. Incomplete CDR3 DNA: TGTGCCAGCAGTCCCGGGACTAGCGACAATGAG. The genes are TRBV7-8 and TRBJ2-1; 10 bases are a match to TRBD2. The CDR3 end falls 3 residues outside the read, so it is completed with the germline J gene. The CDR3 has 14 amino acids. Germline V CDR1 and CDR2: SGHVS, FQNEAQ. Trimming cost V 6 bases and J 5 bases; bases outside gene matches: 4.

This clone was seen ten or more times. The CDR3 end is not reached by the read, which stops 3 residues before it; the germline J gene fills it in. J is TRBJ2-2 and V is TRBV7-2, with D possibly matching TRBD2 (6 bases). Deletions cut 1 base from V and 6 bases from J, with 9 bases between. Germline CDR1 SGHTA, CDR2 FQGNSA. The CDR3 spans 14 residues. The covered CDR3 bases are TGTGCCAGCAGCTTAGTTGGCGGGGCCGGGGAG. Translating it yields CASSLVGGAGE. The whole CDR3 region reads CASSLVGGAGELFF.

The table lists this clone with many counts. The missing CDR3 end, 3 residues past where the read stops, is filled in from the germline J gene. This sequence joins TRBV5-4 and TRBJ2-1, with TRBD2 matching 7 bases. The CDR3 consists of 15 residues. Trimming took 2 bases from V and 5 from J; bases not matched to a gene: 7. Germline CDR1 SGHNT, CDR2 YYREEE (reference sequence). The chain's CDR3 is CASSLMAGVNNEQFF. The covered CDR3 bases are TGTGCCAGCAGCTTAATGGCGGGAGTTAACAATGAG.

This clone showed up many times. The CDR3 extends 3 residues past the end of the read, so its final part is completed from the germline J gene. V usage is TRBV19 and J usage is TRBJ2-1; a possible D gene is TRBD2 (6 bases). This CDR3 comprises 15 residues. The ends were cut back, 3 bases at V and 4 bases at J, with 13 bases in the middle. Germline CDR1 reads LNHDA; CDR2 reads SQIVND (reference sequence). CDR3 DNA (partial): TGTGCCAGTAGTATCGCACTAGCAGATTACAATGAG. Translating gives CASSIALADYNE. The CDR3 as a whole reads CASSIALADYNEQFF.

There are many counts of this clone. CDR3 protein: CASNRQDSSGANVLTF. Partial CDR3 DNA: TGCGCCAGCAACCGGCAGGACAGCTCTGGGGCCAACGTC. V is TRBV5-1 and J is TRBJ2-6, with D possibly TRBD1 on 6 matching bases. The CDR3 end falls 3 residues outside the read, so it is completed with the germline J gene. Per germline, CDR1 SGHRS and CDR2 YFSETQ. This CDR3 has 16 amino acids. V gave up 6 bases and J gave up 0 bases, with 13 bases separating them. Together with reference TRBV5-1 and TRBJ2-6, the CDR3 gives the full variable domain: KAGVTQTPRYLIKTRGQQVTLSCSPISGHRSVSWYQQTPGQGLQFLFEYFSETQRNKGNFPGRFSGRQFSNSRSEMNVSTLELGDSALYLCASNRQDSSGANVLTFGAGSRLTVL.

This clone has a count of ten or more. The read terminates 3 residues ahead of where the CDR3 ends, so the germline J gene completes it. V and J are TRBV20-1 and TRBJ2-1; 8 bases match TRBD2. This CDR3 spans 18 amino acids. The V gene end was trimmed by 6 bases and the J gene end by 3 bases; junction bases not matched to a gene: 19. CDR1 and CDR2 (germline): DFQATT, SNEGSKA (reference sequence). This CDR3 is CSAKPYKHTSGDYNEQFF. The covered CDR3 bases are TGCAGTGCCAAACCATATAAACATACTAGCGGAGACTACAATGAG.

This clone was counted ten times or more. The DNA read from the CDR3 is TGTGCCAGCAGCTTAGCCGGCGGTCTGACGGAGACC. Encoded protein: CASSLAGGLTET. In full, the CDR3 reads CASSLAGGLTETQYF. The chain has TRBV7-2 and TRBJ2-5; D is unclear. The read terminates 3 residues ahead of where the CDR3 ends, so the germline J gene completes it. Trimming cost V 0 bases and J 5 bases, with 13 bases left between them. The germline gives CDR1 SGHTA, CDR2 FQGNSA. There are 15 residues in the CDR3.

Note on this clone: The sequence runs out 3 residues before the end of the CDR3; the remainder is reconstructed from the germline J gene. The rearrangement joins TRBV7-9 to TRBJ1-2; no firm D call. The CDR3 extends over 15 amino acids. Germline V gene sequence: CDR1 SEHNR, CDR2 FQNEAQ (reference sequence). CDR3 protein: CASSPIPVLAVDYTF. CDR3 DNA (partial): TGTGCCAGCAGCCCTATCCCCGTCCTAGCGGTTGAC.

Points on this clone: Read sequence stops 3 residues before the CDR3 end, and the germline J gene provides the missing end. This rearrangement joins TRBV7-9 to TRBJ1-2; the D gene is possibly TRBD1 (5 bases). This CDR3 contains 15 residues. CDR1 SEHNR and CDR2 FQNEAQ come from the germline V gene (reference sequence). The sequenced CDR3 bases are TGTGCCAGCAGCCCTCCCGGGACTTCGTACAATGAC. This gives the protein CASSPPGTSYND. The complete CDR3 reads CASSPPGTSYNDYTF.

This clone has ten or more counts. The read gets to within 3 residues of the CDR3 end, and the germline J gene fills in the rest. This chain connects TRBV7-9 to TRBJ2-7, with D perhaps TRBD1 (5 bases). Per germline, CDR1 SEHNR and CDR2 FQNEAQ (reference sequence). The CDR3 has 13 residues. Deletions cut 6 bases from V and 0 bases from J, with 9 bases between. This chain's CDR3 is CASSGANSYEQYF. CDR3 DNA (partial): TGTGCCAGCAGTGGGGCCAACTCCTACGAG.

A word on this clone: The read terminates 3 residues before the CDR3 end, so the remaining end is supplied by the germline J gene. The V and J genes are TRBV11-1 and TRBJ2-5; perhaps TRBD2 as D (6 bases). This CDR3 is built from 12 residues. Trimming removed 7 bases at V and 4 bases at J, with 10 bases between. The germline V gene has CDR1 SGHAT and CDR2 FQDESV (reference sequence). CDR3 bases read: TGTGCCAGCAATTTGGGGGGAGAGACC. Translated: CASNLGGET. The whole CDR3 region reads CASNLGGETQYF.

This clone was recorded many times. The CDR3 goes on 3 residues after the read ends, and that part is filled in from the germline J gene. The chain has TRBV5-4 and TRBJ2-4; D is perhaps TRBD2 (6 bases). This CDR3 has 12 amino acids. The germline V gene encodes CDR1 SGHNT and CDR2 YYREEE (reference sequence). V was clipped by 4 bases and J by 9 bases, with 11 bases between them. The CDR3 here is CASSRGWGIQYF. The CDR3 DNA, read in part, is TGTGCCAGCAGCCGGGGGTGGGGCATT.

This clone appeared many times. The observed sequence ends 3 residues before the CDR3 terminus, with the missing tail filled in from the germline J gene. This rearrangement joins TRBV18 to TRBJ1-2; 9 bases match TRBD1. With 3 bases clipped from V and 4 bases from J, the junction kept 9 bases outside the gene matches. Per the germline V gene, CDR1 is KGHSH and CDR2 is LQKENI. This CDR3 region has 16 residues. The sequenced part of the CDR3 DNA is TGTGCCAGCTCACCGATTGGACAGGGGCTTTCCTATGGC. This gives the protein CASSPIGQGLSYG. The CDR3 in full is CASSPIGQGLSYGYTF.

This clone was detected ten times or more. The read ends 3 residues early relative to the CDR3; the germline J gene fills the gap. The V gene is TRBV20-1, the J gene TRBJ2-3; tentatively, D is TRBD1 (5 bases). Germline CDR1 reads DFQATT; CDR2 reads SNEGSKA (reference sequence). This CDR3 is built from 12 residues. The V end was cut by 1 base, the J end by 4 bases, with 6 bases between. The CDR3 loop reads CSARGGADTQYF. The sequenced part of the CDR3 DNA is TGCAGTGCTAGAGGGGGCGCAGATACG.

This clone was seen repeatedly, ten times or more. Coverage ceases 3 residues before the CDR3 finishes, and the germline J gene fills in the end. The genes are TRBV10-3 and TRBJ2-1; D is possibly TRBD2 (5 bases). This CDR3 is built from 13 residues. Deletions cut 7 bases from V and 4 bases from J, with 11 bases between. Germline V CDR1 and CDR2: ENHRY, SYGVKD. CDR3 DNA (partial): TGTGCCATCACTCCCGAGCGGTACAATGAG. This sequence encodes CAITPERYNE. The CDR3 reads in full as CAITPERYNEQFF.

Worth noting for this clone: The read halts 3 residues ahead of the CDR3 end, with the missing end drawn from the germline J gene. The rearrangement joins TRBV19 to TRBJ2-3, with D hard to call. This CDR3 has 9 amino acids. Per germline, CDR1 LNHDA and CDR2 SQIVND (reference sequence). CDR3 DNA, as far as it was read: TGTGCCACAGGTCAGCCG. Residues: CATGQP. The full CDR3 reads CATGQPQYF.

This clone was seen ten or more times. The CDR3 end falls 3 residues outside the read, so it is completed with the germline J gene. J is TRBJ2-7 and V is TRBV7-2; D is possibly TRBD2 (5 bases). V dropped 5 bases and J dropped 3 bases, with 14 bases sitting between them. The CDR3 is 14 amino acids. Germline CDR1 SGHTA, CDR2 FQGNSA. This CDR3 reads CASSQAAAGYEQYF. The sequenced CDR3 bases are TGTGCCAGCAGCCAAGCAGCGGCGGGCTACGAG.

This clone was observed a handful of times. The read ends 3 residues shy of where the CDR3 ends; the end is completed using the germline J gene. The gene calls are TRBV7-3 and TRBJ1-1; D possibly corresponds to TRBD1 (5 bases). The length of the CDR3 is 15 residues. Germline assignment: CDR1 SGHTA and CDR2 FQGTGA. CDR3 loop: CASSPNRGSGTQAFF. The CDR3 bases that were read are TGTGCCAGCAGCCCCAACCGGGGCAGCGGGACTCAG.